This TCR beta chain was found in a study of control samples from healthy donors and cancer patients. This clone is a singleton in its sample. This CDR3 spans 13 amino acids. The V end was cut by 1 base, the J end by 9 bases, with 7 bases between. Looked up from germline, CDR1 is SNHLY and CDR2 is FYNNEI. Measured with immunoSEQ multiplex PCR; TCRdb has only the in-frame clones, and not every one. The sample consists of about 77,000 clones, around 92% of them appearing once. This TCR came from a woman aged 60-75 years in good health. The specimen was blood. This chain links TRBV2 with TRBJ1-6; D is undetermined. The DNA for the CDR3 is TGTGCCAGCAGTGAAGTAGCTGGTTCACCCCTCCACTTT. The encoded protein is CASSEVAGSPLHF. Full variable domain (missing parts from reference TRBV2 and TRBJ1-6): EPEVTQTPSHQVTQMGQEVILRCVPISNHLYFYWYRQILGQKVEFLVSFYNNEISEKSEIFDDQFSVERPDGSNFTLKIRSTKLEDSAMYFCASSEVAGSPLHFGNGTRLTVT.